A single sample gave rise to the 12 T cell receptor beta chains below, sequenced in a study of T cells in localized non-small cell lung cancer. The method was immunoSEQ multiplex PCR; TCRdb's version includes in-frame clones alone and lacks a portion of them. In the table there are 26,000 or so clones, approximately 90% of which are singletons. This sample comprised peripheral blood, obtained before any cancer treatment. These receptor sequences come from a woman between 18 and 55 years old with stage I lung adenocarcinoma.

The gene calls are TRBV6-6 and TRBJ1-1; D is unclear. The length of the CDR3 is 13 residues. V lost 4 bases to trimming and J lost 5 bases, with 11 bases between them. The V gene's germline CDR1 is MNHNY and CDR2 SVGAGI (reference sequence). The DNA of the CDR3 is TGTGCCAGCAGTTCGAAGACACAAACTGAAGCTTTCTTT. This translates into CASSSKTQTEAFF.

The chain has TRBV7-3 and TRBJ1-1; D unresolved. Per the germline V gene, CDR1 is SGHTA and CDR2 is FQGTGA. The CDR3 length is 14 residues. The V gene lost 7 bases and the J gene lost 0 bases, with 12 bases spanning the gap. Here the CDR3 reads CASNSLVMNTEAFF. The CDR3 coding sequence is TGTGCCAGCAACTCACTAGTCATGAACACTGAAGCTTTCTTT.

The chain carries TRBV18 and TRBJ2-5, with D maybe TRBD2 (5 bases). Trimming left V 3 bases short and J 1 base short, with 12 bases between. Germline V CDR1 and CDR2: KGHSH, LQKENI. CDR3 length equals 15 residues. CDR3 DNA sequence: TGTGCCAGCTCACCCGGAGGCAGACGCCAAGAGACCCAGTACTTC. This sequence encodes CASSPGGRRQETQYF.

V usage is TRBV9 and J usage is TRBJ1-2; tentative D call: TRBD1 (6 bases). CDR1 and CDR2 from the germline V gene are SGDLS and YYNGEE. The CDR3 runs 15 residues. Trimming removed 4 bases from V and 3 bases from J, with 16 bases in between. CDR3: CASSTNRAVDYGYTF. The CDR3 DNA sequence: TGTGCCAGCAGCACAAACAGGGCGGTCGACTATGGCTACACCTTC.

V and J are TRBV11-2 and TRBJ2-5; D gene unclear. From germline, CDR1 is SGHAT and CDR2 FQNNGV. This CDR3 region has 13 residues. The V gene lost 2 bases and the J gene lost 5 bases, with 9 bases spanning the gap. The CDR3, as DNA: TGTGCCAGCAGCTTAACGTCTCCCGAGACCCAGTACTTC. It encodes CASSLTSPETQYF.

This chain joins TRBV19 and TRBJ1-1; unclear D gene. Germline V lookup: CDR1 LNHDA, CDR2 SQIVND (reference sequence). The CDR3 has 14 amino acids. Trimming left V 7 bases short and J 6 bases short, with 18 bases between. The CDR3 nucleotides are TGTGCCAGTACCCCCGCTCGGGGATCGCCTGAAGCTTTCTTT. Residues: CASTPARGSPEAFF.

The rearrangement joins TRBV5-4 to TRBJ2-7; maybe TRBD2 (6 bases). The germline V gene encodes CDR1 SGHNT and CDR2 YYREEE (reference sequence). V was trimmed by 0 bases and J by 2 bases, leaving 9 bases between them. The CDR3 runs to 14 residues. The DNA of the CDR3 is TGTGCCAGCAGCTTGGGGGGACTCACCTACGAGCAGTACTTC. Translating it yields CASSLGGLTYEQYF.

This rearrangement joins TRBV16 to TRBJ1-2; D possibly corresponds to TRBD1 (6 bases). Trimming took off 4 bases at V and 1 base at J, with 16 bases between the two ends. From germline, CDR1 is KGHSY and CDR2 FQNENV. The CDR3 loop spans 16 amino acids. This chain's CDR3 is CASSLFYRDDNYGYTF. The CDR3 DNA follows: TGTGCCAGCAGCCTTTTTTACAGGGATGATAACTATGGCTACACCTTC.

This clone was found a few times. The CDR3 sequence is CASSLEDRSPLHF. In DNA form, the CDR3 reads TGCGCCAGCAGCTTGGAGGACCGGTCACCCCTCCACTTT. This chain connects TRBV5-1 to TRBJ1-6; D not resolved. The CDR3 sequence is 13 residues long. Germline CDR1 SGHRS, CDR2 YFSETQ. Trimming pared 0 bases from V and 10 bases from J, leaving 8 bases between.

J is TRBJ2-3 and V is TRBV29-1; maybe TRBD2 (5 bases). This CDR3 is built from 13 residues. Trimming shortened V by 1 base and J by 3 bases, and 8 bases separated the two germline ends. The germline V gene encodes CDR1 SQVTM and CDR2 ANQGSEA. The CDR3 nucleotides are TGCAGCGTTGAAGGACTACTGACAGATACGCAGTATTTT. Encoded protein: CSVEGLLTDTQYF.

The chain employs TRBV6-5 and TRBJ2-1; 7 positions agree with TRBD2. The CDR3 has 14 amino acids. Per the germline V gene, CDR1 is MNHEY and CDR2 is SVGAGI. The V gene end was trimmed by 5 bases and the J gene end by 14 bases; junction bases not matched to a gene: 15. The CDR3, as DNA: TGTGCCAGCAGTCCATCCAATAGCGGGCCGGTGGAGTTCTTC. This translates into CASSPSNSGPVEFF.

The rearrangement links TRBV7-9 to TRBJ2-4; the D gene is possibly TRBD2 (6 bases). From germline, CDR1 is SEHNR and CDR2 FQNEAQ (reference sequence). The V end lost 5 bases, the J end lost 6 bases, and 17 bases lay between the germline ends. This CDR3 is 15 amino acids long. The CDR3 sequence is CASSPPVRGGNIQYF. In nucleotides, the CDR3 is TGTGCCAGCAGCCCACCGGTGCGGGGCGGAAACATTCAGTACTTC.